The entry below describes one T cell receptor (beta chain). Antigen: not known. The sample belongs to a study of identical twins. Study-wide points: Modeled out-of-frame TCR alpha sharing in monozygotic twins fell below observed levels. Memory repertoires showed no such pattern, whereas abundant cord blood beta clonotypes carried fewer insertions.

MiXCR, applied by TCRdb to the 5' RACE reads, yields one record per CDR3 protein. Here the sample spans 400,000 to 550,000 distinct CDR3 sequences, roughly a fifth being singletons. These records were also assigned to another study, of T cells expressing NK-cell markers. As that study records: NKG2C+ dominant clonotypes from 5 to 7 donors made up about 1.0-7.0% of CD8+ T cells.

The receptor's source is a woman aged 18 to 35 in good health. The sequenced material came from CD4+ T cells sorted from blood.

CDR3 loop: CASSGTSGSKEQYF. CDR3 DNA: TGTGCCAGCTCCGGGACTAGCGGGAGTAAAGAGCAGTACTTC. This rearrangement joins TRBV18 to TRBJ2-7, with 14 positions matching TRBD2. This CDR3 comprises 14 residues. Germline CDR1 and CDR2: KGHSH and LQKENI. Unmatched junction bases numbered 5, after V lost 6 bases and J lost 7 bases.